What follows are 16 T cell receptor beta chains derived from one specimen sequenced in a study of T cell clones after liver transplantation. Libraries were prepared by immunoSEQ multiplex PCR; TCRdb keeps only in-frame clonotypes and omits some of them. The data show 5,500 to 8,500 clones, 60% to 75% seen once. The sequenced sample was CD8+ T cells from blood, obtained before liver transplant. These receptors all come from a human donor who received a liver transplant.

The rearrangement joins TRBV4-1 to TRBJ2-3; the D is unclear. There are 14 residues in the CDR3. The V end lost 0 bases, the J end lost 2 bases, and 6 bases lay between the germline ends. Germline values: CDR1 MGHRA, CDR2 YSYEKL. CDR3 protein: CASSQDTNTDTQYF. As DNA, the CDR3 is TGCGCCAGCAGCCAAGACACTAACACAGATACGCAGTATTTT.

The J gene is TRBJ2-3, the V gene TRBV21-1; the table names TRBD1, a call not compared with the DNA. TRBV21-1 is a known pseudogene. This CDR3 is 15 amino acids long. The CDR3 spells CASSLRTGITDTQYF. In DNA, the CDR3 is TGTGCCAGCAGCCTGAGGACAGGCATCACAGATACGCAGTATTTT.

The chain links TRBV27 to TRBJ2-7, with a possible D match to TRBD1 (5 bases). Germline V lookup: CDR1 MNHEY, CDR2 SMNVEV (reference sequence). The CDR3 covers 13 residues. The V and J ends lost 6 bases and 0 bases respectively, with 9 bases between them. CDR3 nucleotides: TGTGCCAGCAGCAGGACAAGCTCCTACGAGCAGTACTTC. Its translation is CASSRTSSYEQYF.

The chain joins TRBV4-1 to TRBJ1-5; D gene uncertain. The CDR3 runs 13 residues. The germline CDR1 and CDR2 sequences are MGHRA and YSYEKL. V lost 0 bases, J lost 7 bases, and 7 bases lay in between. This CDR3 is CASSQDLGQPQHF. The CDR3, as DNA: TGCGCCAGCAGCCAAGATCTGGGGCAGCCCCAGCATTTT.

The chain recombines TRBV5-1 with TRBJ2-1; a possible D gene is TRBD2 (5 bases). This CDR3 has 15 amino acids. Germline V gene data show CDR1 as SGHRS and CDR2 as YFSETQ. With 6 bases removed from V and 5 bases from J, the gap between germline ends came to 18 bases. CDR3 sequence (DNA): TGCGCCAGCATCCCGGACCCTGGAGGCCACAATGAGCAGTTCTTC. This encodes CASIPDPGGHNEQFF.

This chain connects TRBV19 to TRBJ1-3, with unresolved D. CDR1 and CDR2 from the germline V gene are LNHDA and SQIVND (reference sequence). The CDR3 extends over 17 amino acids. The ends were cut back, 4 bases at V and 0 bases at J, with 16 bases in the middle. CDR3 in DNA: TGTGCCAGTAGTAACTGGGAGGACTCGAGCTCTGGAAACACCATATATTTT. Protein: CASSNWEDSSSGNTIYF.

Only a few counts were recorded for this clone. V gene TRBV7-9 combines with J gene TRBJ2-7; D possibly corresponds to TRBD2 (6 bases). Germline values: CDR1 SEHNR, CDR2 FQNEAQ (reference sequence). The CDR3 runs to 14 residues. The V end lost 5 bases, the J end lost 7 bases, and 18 bases lay between the germline ends. The CDR3: CASSPEALAREQYF. For the CDR3, the DNA is TGTGCCAGCAGCCCTGAGGCCCTAGCGAGGGAGCAGTACTTC. Supplemented by reference TRBV7-9 and TRBJ2-7, the full variable domain reads DTGVSQNPRHKITKRGQNVTFRCDPISEHNRLYWYRQTLGQGPEFLTYFQNEAQLEKSRLLSDRFSAERPKGSFSTLEIQRTEQGDSAMYLCASSPEALAREQYFGPGTRLTVT.

This sequence joins TRBV11-2 and TRBJ2-5; perhaps D is TRBD1 or TRBD2 (5 bases each). The CDR3 contains 16 residues. V lost 6 bases and J 2 bases, leaving 19 bases between the germline ends. CDR1 and CDR2 from the germline V gene are SGHAT and FQNNGV. In DNA, the CDR3 is TGTGCCAGCAGTTCAACGCCGGGGACGCGGCAAGAGACCCAGTACTTC. Translation gives CASSSTPGTRQETQYF. The entire variable domain, with the rest obtained from reference TRBV11-2 and TRBJ2-5, is as follows: EAGVAQSPRYKIIEKRQSVAFWCNPISGHATLYWYQQILGQGPKLLIQFQNNGVVDDSQLPKDRFSAERLKGVDSTLKIQPAKLEDSAVYLCASSSTPGTRQETQYFGPGTRLLVL.

This CDR3 reads CASSPLGDNEQFF. The CDR3 coding sequence is TGCGCCAGCTCTCCCCTAGGTGACAATGAGCAGTTCTTC. V gene TRBV5-1 combines with J gene TRBJ2-1; D call uncertain. Trimming left V 7 bases short and J 5 bases short, with 13 bases between. This CDR3 contains 13 residues. Germline V gene lookup returns CDR1 SGHRS and CDR2 YFSETQ.

This sequence joins TRBV19 and TRBJ1-4; TRBD1 is a possible D gene (6 bases). The germline V and J ends were trimmed by 3 bases and 5 bases, with 13 bases remaining between them. CDR3 length: 15 amino acids. Germline V gives CDR1 LNHDA, CDR2 SQIVND (reference sequence). CDR3 residues: CASSILDSGNEKLFF. The CDR3 DNA reads TGTGCCAGTAGTATTCTGGACAGTGGAAATGAAAAACTGTTTTTT.

The gene calls are TRBV6-5 and TRBJ1-6; weak D call: TRBD1 (6 bases). The length of the CDR3 is 15 residues. Germline CDR1 and CDR2: MNHEY and SVGAGI. The V end lost 5 bases, the J end lost 6 bases, and 14 bases lay between the germline ends. CDR3 region: CASSIGAGVNSPLHF. The CDR3 DNA is TGTGCCAGCAGTATCGGGGCAGGGGTTAATTCACCCCTCCACTTT.

The chain has TRBV5-8 and TRBJ2-1; a possible D gene is TRBD2 (6 bases). This CDR3 is built from 15 residues. The V end lost 0 bases, the J end lost 1 base, and 8 bases lay between the germline ends. Germline V gene lookup returns CDR1 SGHTS and CDR2 YDEGEE. Here the CDR3 DNA reads TGTGCCAGCAGCTTGGGGGACTCATCCTACAATGAGCAGTTCTTC. Translation gives CASSLGDSSYNEQFF.

This sequence joins TRBV30 and TRBJ2-1; D is unclear. Trimming removed 3 bases from V and 7 bases from J, with 19 bases in between. This CDR3 is built from 15 residues. Germline V lookup: CDR1 GTSNPN, CDR2 SVGIG (reference sequence). As DNA, the CDR3 is TGTGCCTGGAGCCATGAAGGAAGCACAAAAAATGAGCAGTTCTTC. Encoded protein: CAWSHEGSTKNEQFF.

This clone was seen a single time. The chain has TRBV19 and TRBJ1-4; D gene ambiguous. Trimming cost V 7 bases and J 0 bases, with 12 bases left between them. Germline values: CDR1 LNHDA, CDR2 SQIVND (reference sequence). The CDR3 has 15 amino acids. The DNA of the CDR3 is TGTGCCAGTATGGGAGGAGCTGCAACTAATGAAAAACTGTTTTTT. As protein: CASMGGAATNEKLFF.

This clone is labeled as medium-sized. The chain employs TRBV28 and TRBJ2-1; TRBD1 matches 7 bases. Trimming removed 8 bases from V and 10 bases from J; junction bases left unmatched: 20. Germline loops: CDR1 MDHEN, CDR2 SYDVKM. The CDR3 runs to 16 residues. The CDR3 protein is CASRVSTGSLIREQFF. CDR3 sequence (DNA): TGTGCCAGCCGCGTTTCGACAGGGTCACTTATTAGGGAGCAGTTCTTC.

This chain links TRBV7-2 with TRBJ2-5, with 11 bases that match TRBD2. Looked up from germline, CDR1 is SGHTA and CDR2 is FQGNSA. The CDR3 contains 17 residues. V trimming: 5 bases; J trimming: 5 bases; junction bases outside the gene matches: 13. The CDR3 sequence: CASSPGGLAGGGETQYF. In DNA, the CDR3 is TGTGCCAGCAGCCCCGGTGGTCTAGCGGGAGGAGGGGAGACCCAGTACTTC.